This T cell receptor (beta chain) was sequenced for a study of resident and recirculating memory T cells in vitiligo. As for the study in general: Samples were epidermis from two lesional and two nonlesional sites, plus PBMCs. Whole samples, not sorted cells, were homogenized and used for genomic DNA extraction.

Clones were read by immunoSEQ multiplex PCR, and TCRdb kept only the in-frame ones, dropping some. The top ten hold 4.9% of the sample, which has roughly 76,000 clones, about 89% seen once. The V gene end was trimmed by 2 bases and the J gene end by 2 bases; junction bases not matched to a gene: 5. The germline V gene encodes CDR1 SGHRS and CDR2 YFSETQ. The CDR3 has 15 residues. The chain carries TRBV5-1 and TRBJ2-5; 8 bases fit TRBD1. The TCR was taken from a male donor with vitiligo. The sample comprised blood. CDR3 in DNA: TGCGCCAGCAGCTTTAGGACAGGGAATCAAGAGACCCAGTACTTC. Encoded protein: CASSFRTGNQETQYF.